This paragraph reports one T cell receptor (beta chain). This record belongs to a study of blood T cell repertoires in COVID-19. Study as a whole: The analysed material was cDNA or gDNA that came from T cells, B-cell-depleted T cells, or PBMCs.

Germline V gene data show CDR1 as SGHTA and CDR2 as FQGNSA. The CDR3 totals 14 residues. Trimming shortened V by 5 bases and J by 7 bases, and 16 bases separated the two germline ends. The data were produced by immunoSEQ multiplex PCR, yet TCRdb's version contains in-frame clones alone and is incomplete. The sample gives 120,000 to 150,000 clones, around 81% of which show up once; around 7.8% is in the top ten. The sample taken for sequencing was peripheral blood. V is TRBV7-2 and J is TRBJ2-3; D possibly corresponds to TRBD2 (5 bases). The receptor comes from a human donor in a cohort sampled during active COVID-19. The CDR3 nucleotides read TGTGCCAGCAGCCCCCGATTTAGCGATAATACGCAGTATTTT. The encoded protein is CASSPRFSDNTQYF.